What follows is one TCR beta chain and its context. The antigen is not known. The data were taken from a study of vaccination and CD4 T cells after COVID-19. At the level of the study: Comprising six males and four females, the convalescent participants counted two Hispanic individuals among them. The study collected post-vaccine samples a median 72 days after dose two, with a range of 14 to 241.

Specified time point: late sampling 161 to 241 days after vaccination in three convalescent patients. TCRdb reprocessed the PCR reads with MiXCR, giving one entry per CDR3 protein. Here the sample spans 30,000 or so distinct CDR3 sequences, 49% being singletons. Study-level results: For SARS-CoV-2-reactive clonotypes, the median went from approximately 21 to 38, a nonsignificant increase. Spike mono-reactivity was found in 304 of 307 vaccine-specific clones from convalescent patients.

The V and J ends lost 2 bases and 0 bases respectively, with 8 bases between them. CDR1 MDHEN and CDR2 SYDVKM come from the germline V gene. The CDR3 totals 14 residues. The starting material was CD4+ T cells from blood, obtained about 7 months after SARS-CoV-2 vaccination. The genes are TRBV28 and TRBJ2-7; D uncertain. This receptor was obtained from a human donor who had recovered from COVID-19. The CDR3 region has the DNA TGTGCCAGCAGTTTACCCGCTGGCTCCTACGAGCAGTACTTC. It yields the protein CASSLPAGSYEQYF.